This TCR beta chain was found in a study of cytomegalovirus exposure and HLA in healthy donors. Study-level results: An analysis was carried out at a later point. It showed that HLA-associated TCR beta chains were more clonally expanded than equally common non-associated chains.

To note about this clone: Its cognate antigen is unknown.

The PCR ran on 60 Vbeta and 13 Jbeta primers. The data were produced by immunoSEQ multiplex PCR, yet TCRdb's version contains in-frame clones alone and is incomplete. The sample lists about 170,000 clones, approximately 81% occurring once. The CDR3 contains 18 residues. Per the germline V gene, CDR1 is SGHRS and CDR2 is YFSETQ. Losses at the gene ends were 3 bases for V and 10 bases for J; bases not matched to a gene: 16. This sequence joins TRBV5-1 and TRBJ2-1; TRBD2 agrees at 13 bases. Sample: PBMCs. This TCR was recovered from a man aged 30 to 45 in good health and CMV-seropositive. The CDR3 nucleotides read TGCGCCAGCAGCTCCGACCTTCCGGGACTAGCGGGAAGAGGGGAGCAGTTCTTC. This translates into CASSSDLPGLAGRGEQFF.